This TCR beta chain was sequenced in a study of cytomegalovirus exposure and HLA in healthy donors. Study-wide background: An earlier analysis identified 120 million or so unique TCR beta sequences in about 179 million T cells. HLA-typed donors contributed 80 million to 85 million unique TCRs, which were held in an early data release.

Concerning this clone: Its antigen remains unknown.

This CDR3 comprises 15 residues. Trimming took 3 bases from V and 0 from J, leaving 15 bases between them. Germline loops: CDR1 GTSNPN, CDR2 SVGIG (reference sequence). The study's findings and limits: For most TCR beta V segments, an earlier analysis put the productive rate at about 87% or about 30% of the time. Presence/absence analyses assumed roughly uniform sequencing depth across donors.

Primers for the PCR totalled 60 Vbeta and 13 Jbeta. Generated by immunoSEQ multiplex PCR, the TCRdb table keeps only in-frame clones and is missing some. There are tens of thousands of clones in the sample; around 60% occur only once, and about 12% lies in the top ten. The V and J genes are TRBV30 and TRBJ2-7; tentatively, D is TRBD1 (5 bases). Sequenced material: PBMCs. This receptor was taken from a man aged 55 to 70 in good health and CMV-seropositive. The CDR3 DNA reads TGTGCCTGGAGGGTCAGGGCGATCTCCTCCTACGAGCAGTACTTC. It translates to CAWRVRAISSYEQYF.